The clone carrying this T cell receptor beta chain was seen only a few times. The antigen is undetermined. This record comes from a study of cytomegalovirus exposure and HLA in healthy donors. Study-level findings and limits: More clonal expansion characterized HLA-associated TCR beta chains than equally common others in a later analysis.

PCR amplification relied on 60 Vbeta primers (plus 13 Jbeta primers). The method was immunoSEQ multiplex PCR; TCRdb's version includes in-frame clones alone and lacks a portion of them. Here the sample spans about 160,000 clones, 80% to 90% being singletons. V was shortened by 6 bases and J by 7 bases, with 10 bases between the two germline ends. Germline CDR1 reads MNHEY; CDR2 reads SMNVEV (reference sequence). The CDR3 is 12 residues long. Sample: PBMCs. This receptor was identified in a woman younger than 35 in good health and CMV-seronegative. V and J are TRBV27 and TRBJ2-1; D is possibly TRBD2 (5 bases). The CDR3 bases are TGTGCCAGCAGCCCATCGGGAAATGAGCAGTTCTTC. Its translation: CASSPSGNEQFF.